A selection of T cell receptor beta chains follows, all from one sample in a study of T-cell reconstitution after alpha-beta-depleted transplantation in children. From the PCR reads, TCRdb called clonotypes with MiXCR, one entry per CDR3 protein. The sample holds about 540,000 distinct CDR3 sequences, around 18% seen once. The material was PBMCs from the stem cell graft donor, obtained from the stem cell graft. The receptor source for this set is a human donor who donated a stem cell graft to a child with acute lymphoblastic leukemia. The CDR3 runs from the conserved cysteine through the conserved F or W. A D gene is named only where the DNA matches it firmly.

j_gene: TRBJ2-7
d_gene: .
v_gene: TRBV27
CDR3aa: CASRLTDRVYEQYF

j_gene: TRBJ2-1
d_gene: TRBD2
v_gene: TRBV12-3/TRBV12-4
CDR3aa: CASSPQAGTSGNEQFF

j_gene: TRBJ2-7
d_gene: .
v_gene: TRBV27
CDR3aa: CASSSGLIGEQYF

j_gene: TRBJ2-2
d_gene: .
v_gene: TRBV24-1
CDR3aa: CATSDLQQGRSTGELFF

j_gene: TRBJ1-1
d_gene: .
v_gene: TRBV7-9
CDR3aa: CASSSLGANTEAFF

j_gene: TRBJ1-1
d_gene: .
v_gene: TRBV5-5
CDR3aa: CASTLGLRGNTEAFF

j_gene: TRBJ1-1
d_gene: .
v_gene: TRBV5-5
CDR3aa: CASSDGLEAFF

j_gene: TRBJ1-6
d_gene: .
v_gene: TRBV25-1
CDR3aa: CASSEATLGEGHNSPLHF

j_gene: TRBJ2-7
d_gene: .
v_gene: TRBV11-1
CDR3aa: CASSPALTPYEQYF

j_gene: TRBJ1-2
d_gene: TRBD1
v_gene: TRBV7-9
CDR3aa: CASSDQGDGYTF

j_gene: TRBJ2-2
d_gene: .
v_gene: TRBV18
CDR3aa: CASSPYGTGELFF

j_gene: TRBJ2-3
d_gene: .
v_gene: TRBV28
CDR3aa: CARFPADTQYF

j_gene: TRBJ2-2
d_gene: TRBD2
v_gene: TRBV3-1
CDR3aa: CASSQVLVAGYTGELFF

j_gene: TRBJ2-7
d_gene: .
v_gene: TRBV3-1
CDR3aa: CASSQDHEISGLQYEQYF

j_gene: TRBJ2-7
d_gene: TRBD2
v_gene: TRBV10-3
CDR3aa: CAISESGTSGSVFYEQYF

j_gene: TRBJ2-2
d_gene: .
v_gene: TRBV20-1
CDR3aa: CSARIQGRRRGTGELFF

j_gene: TRBJ1-1
d_gene: TRBD1
v_gene: TRBV12-3/TRBV12-4
CDR3aa: CASRYRQGRFTEAFF